Following are 9 T cell receptor beta chains from one sample sequenced in a study of T cells expressing NK-cell markers (dated by TCRdb to the early 2020s). Library method: 5' RACE. TCRdb shows the sequencer as Illumina HiSeq 2000. After TCRdb reprocessed the reads, each CDR3 protein sequence was kept as one row, without DNA. This sample's table carries about 380,000 distinct CDR3 sequences. Under 6.5% of the sample comes from the top ten. Material: blood T cells: a sorted CD56 or NKG2C T cell subset, CD4+ or CD8+ T cells, or bulk PBMC T cells (not recorded which). The receptors here all came from a man aged 18-69 years in good health.

The rearrangement links TRBV20-1 to TRBJ2-1; TCRdb indicates TRBD2, and absent DNA this call remains unverified. Germline CDR1 reads DFQATT; CDR2 reads SNEGSKA (reference sequence). There are 18 residues in the CDR3. CDR3 sequence reads: CSAFPPLAGGSSYNEQFF.

The rearrangement links TRBV6-2 or TRBV6-3 to TRBJ1-1. Germline V gene sequence: CDR1 MNHEY, CDR2 SVGEGT. The CDR3 contains 13 residues. The CDR3 region is CASSYDADFEAFF.

The rearrangement links TRBV5-6 to TRBJ2-3; lacking DNA, the TRBD2 call made by TCRdb goes unchecked. This CDR3 region has 16 residues. The germline CDR1 and CDR2 sequences are SGHDT and YYEEEE. CDR3 sequence: CASSFVEGRDRDTQYF.

The chain has TRBV12-3 or TRBV12-4 and TRBJ2-2; TCRdb's D call, TRBD1, is unchecked because there is no DNA. There are 17 residues in the CDR3. The CDR3 region is CASSPRGRPGEPGELFF.

The chain combines TRBV9 with TRBJ1-2; no DNA is available, so the TRBD1 call from TCRdb remains unchecked. CDR3 size: 12 residues. Germline V CDR1 and CDR2: SGDLS, YYNGEE. CDR3 sequence reads: CASRTGSDGYTF.

J is TRBJ1-1 and V is TRBV20-1. Germline V gene sequence: CDR1 DFQATT, CDR2 SNEGSKA (reference sequence). The CDR3 is 17 residues long. The chain's CDR3 is CSADTGRSQPMNTEAFF.

The chain combines TRBV11-1 with TRBJ2-7; TCRdb reports TRBD1, a call that lacks DNA to check it against. Germline assignment: CDR1 SGHAT and CDR2 FQDESV (reference sequence). The CDR3 loop spans 13 amino acids. CDR3 sequence: CASSLKGGHEQYF.

The rearrangement uses TRBV28 and TRBJ1-4. Germline loops: CDR1 MDHEN, CDR2 SYDVKM. The CDR3 sequence is 16 residues long. The CDR3 here is CASSFLNSKEDEKLFF.

The chain couples TRBV5-5 to TRBJ1-1; as DNA is missing, the TRBD1 call by TCRdb cannot be tested. In germline, CDR1 is SGHKS, CDR2 YYEKEE (reference sequence). The CDR3 has 14 amino acids. CDR3 sequence: CASSRGGVNTEAFF.